The present T cell receptor (beta chain) was sequenced within a study of OX40 agonist ivuxolimab in advanced cancers. The wider study: From 23 to 79 years was the age range, with a mean of around 60 years, and nearly 85% were male.

Per germline, CDR1 SGHTS and CDR2 YDEGEE. V lost 5 bases to trimming and J lost 0 bases, with 11 bases between them. The CDR3 loop spans 15 amino acids. The study, taken as a whole, reports: In general, CD8+ T cells held more expanded clones than CD4+ did, on average. At 0.1 to 3.0 mg/kg and by week 6, CD4+ and CD8+ T cells in the blood had expanded clonally.

Blood got drawn at baseline, again on cycle 4 day 1, and then on cycle 7 day 1. This table comes from immunoSEQ multiplex PCR, and its TCRdb copy is limited to in-frame clones, with some not included. Of approximately 66,000 clones listed, around 88% are singletons. To note about this clone: Its antigen is not identified.

The TCR sequence derives from an adult with an advanced solid tumor such as melanoma, head and neck, liver or kidney cancer. This chain joins TRBV5-8 and TRBJ1-4; D call uncertain. This specimen was CD4+ or CD8+ T cells sorted from blood, taken in a trial of the OX40 agonist ivuxolimab. The CDR3 DNA is TGTGCCAGCAGGTCGGCTCGGACAACTAATGAAAAACTGTTTTTT. Translation: CASRSARTTNEKLFF.